The entry below describes one TCR beta chain. The clone's antigen remains unknown. One base away there is no much larger clone; base qualities are not given. The donors were included in the validation cohort of roughly 130 subjects, a group kept apart from the roughly 610-subject first cohort. The data were taken from a study of cytomegalovirus exposure and HLA in healthy donors (dated 2017 in TCRdb). Regarding the study in general: According to a later analysis, the 120 validation repertoires were produced on the same platform as the 700 or so repertoires of the first cohort. The study aimed to test whether signatures of past pathogen exposure could be identified by cataloging public T cell receptors. Besides the first cohort of some 670 subjects, a separate validation cohort made up of around 120 different subjects was used. The study combined high-throughput TCR immunosequencing, statistical association of individual TCRs with disease status, and machine learning to predict cytomegalovirus infection status. The study at large found these results: In both the original and validation cohorts, the classifier was reported to diagnose cytomegalovirus status with high specificity and sensitivity. While some public TCRs were present in many individuals, most TCR sequences turned up only very rarely across donors. A later analysis lacked HLA typing for the validation cohort, so it scored co-occurrence in that cohort across all 130 or so repertoires. In vitro tests confirmed that a few of the cytomegalovirus-associated TCR beta chains recognize cytomegalovirus antigens. The study gave a list of 150 to 200 TCR beta chains associated with cytomegalovirus. Subsequent analysis determined that TCRs grouped into clusters in the first cohort also showed a tendency toward co-occurrence across the 120 or so validation repertoires, and approximately 93% of cluster scores exceeded 0. According to the authors, the approach could potentially be generalized to other disease states and immunological phenotypes.

V is pared back by 0 bases and J by 1 base, with 11 bases lying between the germline termini. CDR1 is given as SGDLS and CDR2 as YYNGEE, both from the germline V gene. The CDR3 sequence holds 17 residues, the cysteine and phenylalanine included. The read is trimmed to its CDR3 DNA, 51 bases read in frame from base 1. The library came from the immunoSEQ multiplex PCR assay. As for the original processing: A statistical classification framework was built to diagnose cytomegalovirus status from the catalog of TCR beta chain sequences. TCRdb mirrors the immuneACCESS table, restricted to in-frame sequences. Some clones are absent from its copies; in checked studies, under half trace to an unresolved V gene, and the reason for the others is unknown. V, J and clone size are taken as reported in that table, and D and trimming were inferred from the DNA itself. Across this sample there are 100,000 to 130,000 clones, with approximately 94% seen only once. 0.67% of the sample is held by the ten biggest clonotypes.

The material sequenced was PBMCs. The TCR sequence derives from a woman aged 18-30 years in good health and CMV-seronegative. The chain employs TRBV9 and TRBJ2-6; a tentative D call is TRBD1 (5 bases match). The CDR3 amino acid sequence is: CASSVGGRVSGANVLTF. The nucleotide sequence is given as TGTGCCAGCAGCGTAGGGGGCAGGGTGTCTGGGGCCAACGTCCTGACTTTC.